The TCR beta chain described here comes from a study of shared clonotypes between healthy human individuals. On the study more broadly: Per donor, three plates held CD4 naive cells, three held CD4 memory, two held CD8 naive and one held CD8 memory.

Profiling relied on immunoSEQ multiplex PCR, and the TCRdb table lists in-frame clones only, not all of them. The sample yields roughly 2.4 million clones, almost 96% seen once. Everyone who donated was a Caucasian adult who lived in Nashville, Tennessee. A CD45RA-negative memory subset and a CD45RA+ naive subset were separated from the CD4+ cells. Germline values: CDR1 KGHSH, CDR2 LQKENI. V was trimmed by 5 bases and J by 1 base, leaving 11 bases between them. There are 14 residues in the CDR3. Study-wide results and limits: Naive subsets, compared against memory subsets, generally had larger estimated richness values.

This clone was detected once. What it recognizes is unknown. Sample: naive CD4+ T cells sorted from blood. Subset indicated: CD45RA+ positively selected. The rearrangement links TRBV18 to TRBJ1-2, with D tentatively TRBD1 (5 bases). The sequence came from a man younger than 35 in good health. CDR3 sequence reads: CASSFDRDNYGYTF. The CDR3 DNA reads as TGTGCCAGCTCATTCGACAGAGATAACTATGGCTACACCTTC. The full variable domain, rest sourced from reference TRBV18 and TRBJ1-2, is NAGVMQNPRHLVRRRGQEARLRCSPMKGHSHVYWYRQLPEEGLKFMVYLQKENIIDESGMPKERFSAEFPKEGPSILRIQQVVRGDSAAYFCASSFDRDNYGYTFGSGTRLTVV.